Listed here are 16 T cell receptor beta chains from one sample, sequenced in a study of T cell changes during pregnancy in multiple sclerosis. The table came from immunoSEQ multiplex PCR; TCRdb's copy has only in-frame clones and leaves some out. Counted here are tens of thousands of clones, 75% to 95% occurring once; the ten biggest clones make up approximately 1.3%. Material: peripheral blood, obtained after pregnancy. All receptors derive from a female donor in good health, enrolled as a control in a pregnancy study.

The CDR3 DNA is TGTGCCAGCAGCCAAGGCGGGGGTCTCTACAATGAGCAGTTCTTC. It yields the protein CASSQGGGLYNEQFF. This sequence joins TRBV4-2 and TRBJ2-1; 7 nucleotides match TRBD2. The trim removed 1 base at V and 3 bases at J, leaving 3 bases unmatched. This CDR3 contains 15 residues. Germline lookup yields CDR1 LGHNA and CDR2 YNFKEQ.

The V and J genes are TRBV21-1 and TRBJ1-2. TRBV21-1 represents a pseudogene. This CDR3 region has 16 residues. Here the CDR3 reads CASSKAPGETNYGYTF. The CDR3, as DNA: TGTGCCAGCAGCAAAGCGCCGGGGGAGACTAACTATGGCTACACCTTC.

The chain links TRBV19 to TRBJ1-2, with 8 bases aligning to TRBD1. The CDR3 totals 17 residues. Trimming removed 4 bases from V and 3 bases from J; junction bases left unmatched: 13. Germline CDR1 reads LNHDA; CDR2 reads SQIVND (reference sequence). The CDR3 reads CASSNHRTGLRDYGYTF. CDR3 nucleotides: TGTGCCAGTAGTAACCACCGGACAGGGTTGAGGGACTATGGCTACACCTTC.

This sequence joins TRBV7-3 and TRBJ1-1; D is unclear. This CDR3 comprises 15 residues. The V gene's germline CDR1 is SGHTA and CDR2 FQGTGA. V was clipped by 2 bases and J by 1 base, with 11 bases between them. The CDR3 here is CASSLYGLGNTEAFF. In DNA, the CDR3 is TGTGCCAGCAGCTTATACGGGTTGGGGAACACTGAAGCTTTCTTT.

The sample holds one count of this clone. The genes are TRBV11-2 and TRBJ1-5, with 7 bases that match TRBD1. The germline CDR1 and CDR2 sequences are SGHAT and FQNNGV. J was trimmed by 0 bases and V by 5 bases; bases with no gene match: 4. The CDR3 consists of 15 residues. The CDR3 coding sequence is TGTGCCAGCAGCCAGGGGGGCTATAGCAATCAGCCCCAGCATTTT. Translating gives CASSQGGYSNQPQHF.

CDR3 amino acids: CASSLVGGLAGGFTGELFF. The CDR3 DNA is TGTGCCAGCAGCTTAGTCGGGGGACTAGCGGGGGGATTCACCGGGGAGCTGTTTTTT. The J gene is TRBJ2-2, the V gene TRBV7-2, with 15 bases matching TRBD2. This CDR3 has 19 amino acids. From germline, CDR1 is SGHTA and CDR2 FQGNSA. Losses at the gene ends were 1 base for V and 4 bases for J; bases not matched to a gene: 7.

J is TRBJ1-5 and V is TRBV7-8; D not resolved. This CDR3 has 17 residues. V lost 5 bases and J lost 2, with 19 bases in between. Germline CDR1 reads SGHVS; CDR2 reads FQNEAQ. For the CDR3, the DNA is TGTGCCAGCAGCCCCCTGGGCGGGGAGTCGCGCAATCAGCCCCAGCATTTT. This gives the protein CASSPLGGESRNQPQHF.

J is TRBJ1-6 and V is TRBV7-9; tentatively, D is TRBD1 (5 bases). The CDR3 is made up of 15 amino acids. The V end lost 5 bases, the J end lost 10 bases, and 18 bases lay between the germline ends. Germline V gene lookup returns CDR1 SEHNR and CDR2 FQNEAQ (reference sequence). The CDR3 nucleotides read TGTGCCAGCAGCCAGATGGGGGGATCGGGGTCACCCCTCCACTTT. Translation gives CASSQMGGSGSPLHF.

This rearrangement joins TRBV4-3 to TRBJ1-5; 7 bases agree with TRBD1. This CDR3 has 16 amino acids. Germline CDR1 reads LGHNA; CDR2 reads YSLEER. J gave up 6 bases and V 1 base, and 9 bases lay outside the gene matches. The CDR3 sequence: CASSQALTGSAQPQHF. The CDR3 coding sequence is TGCGCCAGCAGCCAAGCCCTGACAGGGTCGGCTCAGCCCCAGCATTTT.

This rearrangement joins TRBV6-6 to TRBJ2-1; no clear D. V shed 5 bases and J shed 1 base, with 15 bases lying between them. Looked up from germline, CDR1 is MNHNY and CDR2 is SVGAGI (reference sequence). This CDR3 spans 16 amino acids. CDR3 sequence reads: CASSTRGLRSYNEQFF. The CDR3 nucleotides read TGTGCCAGCAGTACTCGAGGTTTGAGGTCCTACAATGAGCAGTTCTTC.

The CDR3 protein is CASSITGEQYF. CDR3 DNA: TGTGCCAGCTCGATCACAGGCGAGCAGTACTTC. This chain joins TRBV18 and TRBJ2-7; the D gene is possibly TRBD1 (5 bases). Germline-derived CDR1 and CDR2 are KGHSH and LQKENI. V lost 6 bases and J 6 bases, leaving 9 bases between the germline ends. The CDR3 has 11 amino acids.

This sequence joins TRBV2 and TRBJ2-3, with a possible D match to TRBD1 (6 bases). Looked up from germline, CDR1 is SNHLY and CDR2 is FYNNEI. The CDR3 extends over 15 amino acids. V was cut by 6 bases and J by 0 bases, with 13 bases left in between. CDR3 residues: CASRAGVSSTDTQYF. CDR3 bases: TGTGCCAGCAGGGCAGGGGTTTCCAGCACAGATACGCAGTATTTT.

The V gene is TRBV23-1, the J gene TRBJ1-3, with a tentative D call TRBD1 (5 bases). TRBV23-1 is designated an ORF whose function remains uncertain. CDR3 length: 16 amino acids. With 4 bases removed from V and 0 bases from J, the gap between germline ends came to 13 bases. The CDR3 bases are TGCGCCAGCAGTCTGCTCCGCAGGGCCTCTGGAAACACCATATATTTT. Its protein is CASSLLRRASGNTIYF.

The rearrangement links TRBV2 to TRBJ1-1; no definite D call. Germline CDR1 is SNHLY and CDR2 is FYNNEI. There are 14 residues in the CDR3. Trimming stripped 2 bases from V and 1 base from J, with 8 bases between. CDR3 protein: CASSESPGNTEAFF. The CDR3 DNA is TGTGCCAGCAGTGAATCTCCCGGGAACACTGAAGCTTTCTTT. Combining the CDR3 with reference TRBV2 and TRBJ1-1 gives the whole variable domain EPEVTQTPSHQVTQMGQEVILRCVPISNHLYFYWYRQILGQKVEFLVSFYNNEISEKSEIFDDQFSVERPDGSNFTLKIRSTKLEDSAMYFCASSESPGNTEAFFGQGTRLTVV.

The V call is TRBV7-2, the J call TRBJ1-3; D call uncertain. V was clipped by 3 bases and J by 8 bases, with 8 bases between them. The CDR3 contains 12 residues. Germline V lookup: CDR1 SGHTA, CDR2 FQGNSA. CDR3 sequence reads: CASSLNRYTIYF. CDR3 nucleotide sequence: TGTGCCAGCAGCTTGAATAGATACACCATATATTTT.

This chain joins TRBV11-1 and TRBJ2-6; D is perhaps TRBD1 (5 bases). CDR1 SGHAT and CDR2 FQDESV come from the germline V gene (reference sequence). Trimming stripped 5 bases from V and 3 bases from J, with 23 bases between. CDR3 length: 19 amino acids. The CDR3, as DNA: TGTGCCAGCAGCCCAGACAGCCTCTTAGGAGAAGGTGGGGCCAACGTCCTGACTTTC. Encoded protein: CASSPDSLLGEGGANVLTF.